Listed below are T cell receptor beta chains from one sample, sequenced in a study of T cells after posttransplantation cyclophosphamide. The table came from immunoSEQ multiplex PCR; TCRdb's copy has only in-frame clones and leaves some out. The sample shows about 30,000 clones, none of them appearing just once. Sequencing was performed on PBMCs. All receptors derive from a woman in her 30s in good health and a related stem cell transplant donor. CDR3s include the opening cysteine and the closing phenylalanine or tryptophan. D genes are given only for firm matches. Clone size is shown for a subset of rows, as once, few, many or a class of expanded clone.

DNA: TGTGCCAGTAGTAGGCGGGCAGGGGATTCTGAAGCTTTCTTT
CDR3: CASSRRAGDSEAFF
J: TRBJ1-1
size: many
V: TRBV19
length: 14
D: -

DNA: TGTGCCAGCTGGGACAGGAACACAGATACGCAGTATTTT
CDR3: CASWDRNTDTQYF
J: TRBJ2-3
size: many
V: TRBV28
length: 13
D: TRBD1

DNA: TGCAGCGTTGAAGACAGATCCTATGGCTACACCTTC
CDR3: CSVEDRSYGYTF
J: TRBJ1-2
size: -
V: TRBV29-1
length: 12
D: -

DNA: TGTGCCAGCAGTGAAAGGGGGTCCAATTCACCCCTCCACTTT
CDR3: CASSERGSNSPLHF
J: TRBJ1-6
size: many
V: TRBV2
length: 14
D: -

DNA: TGTGCCAGCAGTCAGACAGCCCCCTATGGCTACACCTTC
CDR3: CASSQTAPYGYTF
J: TRBJ1-2
size: many
V: TRBV6-2/TRBV6-3
length: 13
D: -

DNA: TGTGCCAGCAGTTACTCACCCTACAGGGGCGAGCAGTACTTC
CDR3: CASSYSPYRGEQYF
J: TRBJ2-7
size: many
V: TRBV6-5
length: 14
D: TRBD1

DNA: TGTGCCAGCAGCCAGGACAGGGGAAGTAATTCACCCCTCCACTTT
CDR3: CASSQDRGSNSPLHF
J: TRBJ1-6
size: many
V: TRBV4-2
length: 15
D: TRBD1

DNA: TGTGCCAGCAGCCTCGGGACAGGGGTCTCAGATACGCAGTATTTT
CDR3: CASSLGTGVSDTQYF
J: TRBJ2-3
size: -
V: TRBV7-8
length: 15
D: TRBD1

DNA: TGTGCCAGCAGTCCTATCAGGCCAAATTCACCCCTCCACTTT
CDR3: CASSPIRPNSPLHF
J: TRBJ1-6
size: many
V: TRBV6-2/TRBV6-3
length: 14
D: -

DNA: TGTGCCAGCAGCTCTACGGACAGGGGGGGAAACACCGGGGAGCTGTTTTTT
CDR3: CASSSTDRGGNTGELFF
J: TRBJ2-2
size: many
V: TRBV7-9
length: 17
D: TRBD1

DNA: TGCAGCGTTTGGGGGGGACAGGCAAACTATGGCTACACCTTC
CDR3: CSVWGGQANYGYTF
J: TRBJ1-2
size: -
V: TRBV29-1
length: 14
D: TRBD1

DNA: TGTGCCAGCAGCCCCCTCTCGGGTTTACAAGAGACCCAGTACTTC
CDR3: CASSPLSGLQETQYF
J: TRBJ2-5
size: many
V: TRBV4-2
length: 15
D: -

DNA: TGTGCCAGTAGTATAGACTACCGGACAGGGGTCCCCAAAAACATTCAGTACTTC
CDR3: CASSIDYRTGVPKNIQYF
J: TRBJ2-4
size: many
V: TRBV19
length: 18
D: TRBD1

DNA: TGTGCCAGAGAACCTCCTACAGGGGAGCCCTATGGCTACACCTTC
CDR3: CAREPPTGEPYGYTF
J: TRBJ1-2
size: few
V: TRBV25-1
length: 15
D: TRBD1

DNA: TGTGCCAGCAGTTTGCGGGACAGGGTCACAGATACGCAGTATTTT
CDR3: CASSLRDRVTDTQYF
J: TRBJ2-3
size: -
V: TRBV27
length: 15
D: TRBD1

DNA: TGTGCCAGAAGAAGGGGATTAAACACTGAAGCTTTCTTT
CDR3: CARRRGLNTEAFF
J: TRBJ1-1
size: many
V: TRBV6-6
length: 13
D: -

DNA: TGTGCCAGCAGTTTCGGTCGAACTAGCGGGGGGCCCGGGGAGCTGTTTTTT
CDR3: CASSFGRTSGGPGELFF
J: TRBJ2-2
size: many
V: TRBV28
length: 17
D: TRBD2

DNA: TGTGCCAGCAGTTACAGTGCAGGGGTCCACGAGCAGTACTTC
CDR3: CASSYSAGVHEQYF
J: TRBJ2-7
size: many
V: TRBV6-2/TRBV6-3
length: 14
D: -

DNA: TGTGCCAGCAACCCTCGATCCGGGACAGGGGCCTACGAGCAGTACTTC
CDR3: CASNPRSGTGAYEQYF
J: TRBJ2-7
size: many
V: TRBV6-6
length: 16
D: TRBD1

DNA: TGTGCCAGTAGTTTAACAGGGCTCACTGAAGCTTTCTTT
CDR3: CASSLTGLTEAFF
J: TRBJ1-1
size: many
V: TRBV19
length: 13
D: -

DNA: TGTGCCAGCAGCTCCGAAAATCGGAATCAGCCCCAGCATTTT
CDR3: CASSSENRNQPQHF
J: TRBJ1-5
size: few
V: TRBV7-2
length: 14
D: -

DNA: TGTGCCAGCAGCTTAGACCTAGCGGGAACCTACGAGCAGTACTTC
CDR3: CASSLDLAGTYEQYF
J: TRBJ2-7
size: many
V: TRBV7-9
length: 15
D: TRBD2

DNA: TGTGCCAGCAGGGCCTCGCAGGGTCCCTACAATGAGCAGTTCTTC
CDR3: CASRASQGPYNEQFF
J: TRBJ2-1
size: many
V: TRBV12-3/TRBV12-4
length: 15
D: -

DNA: TGTGCCAGCAGCTGGACTAGCGGGGGGACCGGGAACACCGGGGAGCTGTTTTTT
CDR3: CASSWTSGGTGNTGELFF
J: TRBJ2-2
size: large
V: TRBV7-9
length: 18
D: TRBD2

DNA: TGTGCCAGCAGCGTCGCCCTGGCGGGGCAAGAGACCCAGTACTTC
CDR3: CASSVALAGQETQYF
J: TRBJ2-5
size: few
V: TRBV9
length: 15
D: -

DNA: TGTGCCAGCAGTCGGTCGGGGGAACCAGATACGCAGTATTTT
CDR3: CASSRSGEPDTQYF
J: TRBJ2-3
size: -
V: TRBV6-5
length: 14
D: -

DNA: TGTGCCAGCAGTGGGGGCCCCCCGGCCACCTACGAGCAGTACTTC
CDR3: CASSGGPPATYEQYF
J: TRBJ2-7
size: many
V: TRBV27
length: 15
D: -

DNA: TGTGCCATCAGTGAGCCGGGTGTCCGTGAGCAGTTCTTC
CDR3: CAISEPGVREQFF
J: TRBJ2-1
size: many
V: TRBV10-3
length: 13
D: -

DNA: TGTGCCAGTAGGAGGCCCAATTCACCCCTCCACTTT
CDR3: CASRRPNSPLHF
J: TRBJ1-6
size: many
V: TRBV19
length: 12
D: -

DNA: TGTGCCAGCGGGGCTTGGGGTGCCTCTGGAAACACCATATATTTT
CDR3: CASGAWGASGNTIYF
J: TRBJ1-3
size: many
V: TRBV9
length: 15
D: -

DNA: TGTGCCAGCAGCTCGGGGTATAGCACAGATACGCAGTATTTT
CDR3: CASSSGYSTDTQYF
J: TRBJ2-3
size: many
V: TRBV7-2
length: 14
D: -

DNA: TGTGCCAGCAGCCCCGACCCGGGGAACTATGGCTACACCTTC
CDR3: CASSPDPGNYGYTF
J: TRBJ1-2
size: -
V: TRBV14
length: 14
D: -

DNA: TGTGCCAGCAGTCTTGGACTCGGCGGGGAGCTGTTTTTT
CDR3: CASSLGLGGELFF
J: TRBJ2-2
size: many
V: TRBV6-5
length: 13
D: -

DNA: TGTGCCAGCAGTTACCCGGGTCCCGGGTATGGCTACACCTTC
CDR3: CASSYPGPGYGYTF
J: TRBJ1-2
size: many
V: TRBV6-2/TRBV6-3
length: 14
D: -

DNA: TGTGCCAGTAGCCCGACAGGGACCGGGGAGCTGTTTTTT
CDR3: CASSPTGTGELFF
J: TRBJ2-2
size: few
V: TRBV19
length: 13
D: TRBD1

DNA: TGTGCCAGTGGGGTAGGGGACAGTAGAAACACCATATATTTT
CDR3: CASGVGDSRNTIYF
J: TRBJ1-3
size: many
V: TRBV19
length: 14
D: TRBD1

DNA: TGTGCCAGCAGTCAAATTAGCGGGGGTTCGTACGAGCAGTACTTC
CDR3: CASSQISGGSYEQYF
J: TRBJ2-7
size: many
V: TRBV28
length: 15
D: TRBD2

DNA: TGTGCCAGCAGTGTATTCACGACAGGGGGCACTGAAGCTTTCTTT
CDR3: CASSVFTTGGTEAFF
J: TRBJ1-1
size: many
V: TRBV2
length: 15
D: TRBD1

DNA: TGTGCCAGCAGTTTCGGGGGTCTGGGCTTGGGTTCACCCCTCCACTTT
CDR3: CASSFGGLGLGSPLHF
J: TRBJ1-6
size: many
V: TRBV27
length: 16
D: -

DNA: TGTGCCAGCGGCGAGTGGACTAGCGGGGTCCAAGAGACCCAGTACTTC
CDR3: CASGEWTSGVQETQYF
J: TRBJ2-5
size: many
V: TRBV6-2/TRBV6-3
length: 16
D: TRBD2

DNA: TGTGCCAGCAGTTACTCGTCAGGGATGGCTGAAGCTTTCTTT
CDR3: CASSYSSGMAEAFF
J: TRBJ1-1
size: -
V: TRBV6-6
length: 14
D: -

DNA: TGCGCCAGCAGCCATATCCAGGGAGGGAACACTGAAGCTTTCTTT
CDR3: CASSHIQGGNTEAFF
J: TRBJ1-1
size: many
V: TRBV4-1
length: 15
D: -